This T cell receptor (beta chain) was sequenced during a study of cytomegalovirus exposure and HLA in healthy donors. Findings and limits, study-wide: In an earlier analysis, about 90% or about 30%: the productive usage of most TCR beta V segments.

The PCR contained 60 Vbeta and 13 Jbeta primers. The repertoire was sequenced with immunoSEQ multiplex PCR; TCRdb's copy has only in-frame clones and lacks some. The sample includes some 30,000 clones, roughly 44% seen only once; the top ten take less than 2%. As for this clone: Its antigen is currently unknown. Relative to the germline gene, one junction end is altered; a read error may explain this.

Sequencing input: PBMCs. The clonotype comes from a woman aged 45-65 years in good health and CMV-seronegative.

The CDR3 reads CASSLDRGQVRNF. The CDR3 nucleotides are TGTGCCAGCAGCTTAGATCGGGGACAAGTGAGGAACTTC. The chain carries TRBV11-2 and TRBJ2-5; possible D gene TRBD1, 6 bases. Germline lookup yields CDR1 SGHAT and CDR2 FQNNGV. CDR3 length: 13 amino acids.